The clone carrying this T cell receptor (beta chain) was observed a few times. The antigen is not known. TCRalpha and TCRbeta libraries used 5'RACE with constant-segment primers and UMIs. TCRdb processed the 5' RACE reads anew with MiXCR; each CDR3 protein has one entry. There are about 150,000 distinct CDR3 sequences in the sample; around 13% occur only once, and 14% lies in the top ten. Trimming left V 5 bases short and J 0 bases short, with 10 bases between. The CDR3 is made up of 14 amino acids. Germline V gene lookup returns CDR1 SGHTA and CDR2 FQGNSA. The data derive from a study of T-cell memory formation after mild COVID-19. Study-wide findings and caveats: Nothing confirmed that second-wave clones peaking on day 37 were specific for SARS-CoV-2. Clones that contracted clustered mainly in CM and EM if CD4+ and in EMRA if CD8+.

The chain employs TRBV7-2 and TRBJ1-1; D remains ambiguous. The sequencing input was PBMCs or a T cell subset sorted from them (not recorded which). The sequence came from an adult woman who had mild COVID-19 (a few samples of this study predate the infection). Cell type and time point are not known. The CDR3, as DNA: TGTGCCAGCAGCGCAGCGCGGTTGAACACTGAAGCTTTCTTT. Translating gives CASSAARLNTEAFF.